The entry below describes one T cell receptor (beta chain). Its antigen is as yet unknown. V was clipped by 10 bases and J by 0 bases, with 10 bases between them. The germline CDR1 and CDR2 sequences are MNHEY and SMNVEV (reference sequence). CDR3 size: 14 residues. This record comes from a study of early T cells in non-severe SARS-CoV-2 infection. Study-wide context: Unsorted whole blood bulk RNA was sequenced, with unpaired chains.

Unique molecular identifiers tagged individual cDNA molecules. TCRdb analysed the 5' RACE reads with MiXCR anew, one entry per CDR3 protein. The sample contains 80,000 to 95,000 distinct CDR3 sequences, about 15% of which appear only once. Study observations and caveats: CD4 and private specificities were missed by VDJdb matching, which favored anti-spike CD8 responses.

This chain connects TRBV27 to TRBJ2-6; no firm D call. The sequence was obtained from an adult who was a healthcare worker with PCR-confirmed SARS-CoV-2 infection or an uninfected control (not recorded which). Sample: whole blood. CDR3 nucleotides: TGTGCCACCCGTCAATCCTCTGGGGCCAACGTCCTGACTTTC. Protein product: CATRQSSGANVLTF.